These T cell receptor beta chains were read from a single sample in a study of cytomegalovirus exposure and HLA in healthy donors. Measured with immunoSEQ multiplex PCR; TCRdb has only the in-frame clones, and not every one. The sample includes under 100,000 clones, 10% of them seen just once. What was sequenced was PBMCs. These TCRs come from a man between 60 and 70 years old in good health and CMV-seropositive. The CDR3 runs from the conserved cysteine through the conserved F or W.

j_gene: TRBJ1-3; v_gene: TRBV11-3; CDR3aa: CASSLGQMNTIYF
j_gene: TRBJ2-3; v_gene: TRBV6-5; CDR3aa: CASSQTADTQYF
j_gene: TRBJ2-2; v_gene: TRBV6-1; CDR3aa: CASSEGLRVTGELFF
j_gene: TRBJ2-3; v_gene: TRBV25-1; CDR3aa: CASRTGSGDSSTDTQYF
j_gene: TRBJ1-5; v_gene: TRBV10-3; CDR3aa: CASPRQNPSNQPQHF
j_gene: TRBJ1-4; v_gene: TRBV27; CDR3aa: CASSVRQTTNEKLFF
j_gene: TRBJ2-1; v_gene: TRBV28; CDR3aa: CASWRGIEYNEQFF
j_gene: TRBJ1-1; v_gene: TRBV9; CDR3aa: CASSAPRVGATITEAFF
j_gene: TRBJ2-1; v_gene: TRBV7-9; CDR3aa: CASSPGSFPNEQFF
j_gene: TRBJ1-1; v_gene: TRBV19; CDR3aa: CASRGADRYEAFF
j_gene: TRBJ2-1; v_gene: TRBV10-2; CDR3aa: CASSELAGANTYNEQFF
j_gene: TRBJ1-5; v_gene: TRBV21-1; CDR3aa: CASISGFYSNQPQHF
j_gene: TRBJ2-1; v_gene: TRBV7-6; CDR3aa: CASSLDWGGYNEQFF
j_gene: TRBJ2-5; v_gene: TRBV9; CDR3aa: CASSVGTSGGQRETQYF
j_gene: TRBJ2-7; v_gene: TRBV7-6; CDR3aa: CASSLGTGQDEQYF
j_gene: TRBJ2-1; v_gene: TRBV11-2; CDR3aa: CASSYGLAGGERVF